The 7 T cell receptor beta chains presented below share a single source sample, sequenced in a study of naive and memory T cell subsets. Alpha and beta constant region primers primed reverse transcription for blood and skin samples. TCRdb reprocessed the 5' RACE reads via MiXCR and lists one record per CDR3 protein. The table lists 25,000 to 30,000 distinct CDR3 sequences, under 25% of them singletons, with around 1.8% in the top ten. Whole-blood samples were approximately 2.6 ml of peripheral blood from healthy adult volunteers. These receptors were taken from a female donor in good health.

The CDR3, as DNA: TGTGCCAGCAGTGTTAAACAGGGGGAAGGCGCAGATACGCAGTATTTT. Amino acids: CASSVKQGEGADTQYF. The chain has TRBV27 and TRBJ2-3; 8 bases fit TRBD1. Germline assignment: CDR1 MNHEY and CDR2 SMNVEV (reference sequence). V lost 5 bases to trimming and J lost 4 bases; unmatched junction nucleotides: 11. This CDR3 is built from 16 residues.

In its sample, this clonotype was seen a few times. This rearrangement joins TRBV29-1 to TRBJ2-5; D gene uncertain. CDR3 length: 11 residues. V was pared by 4 bases and J by 9 bases, with 12 bases between. The germline V gene has CDR1 SQVTM and CDR2 ANQGSEA. The CDR3 spells CSVGTDRAQYF. Here the CDR3 DNA reads TGCAGCGTTGGTACAGATAGGGCCCAGTACTTC.

The sample holds many counts of this clonotype. The chain combines TRBV2 with TRBJ1-1, with 10 bases fitting TRBD1. J lost 3 bases, V lost 10 bases, and 8 bases had no gene match. CDR3 length equals 14 residues. The germline V gene has CDR1 SNHLY and CDR2 FYNNEI. CDR3 residues: CATVTTGGHTEAFF. CDR3 DNA sequence: TGTGCCACCGTGACGACAGGGGGCCACACTGAAGCTTTCTTT. Based on the CDR3 plus reference TRBV2 and TRBJ1-1, the full variable domain is EPEVTQTPSHQVTQMGQEVILRCVPISNHLYFYWYRQILGQKVEFLVSFYNNEISEKSEIFDDQFSVERPDGSNFTLKIRSTKLEDSAMYFCATVTTGGHTEAFFGQGTRLTVV.

This clonotype has ten or more counts. V and J are TRBV20-1 and TRBJ2-1; D may be TRBD2 (6 bases). Trimming pared 8 bases from V and 6 bases from J, leaving 8 bases between. The CDR3 is 10 amino acids. The germline CDR1 and CDR2 sequences are DFQATT and SNEGSKA (reference sequence). The CDR3 reads CSISGNEQFF. DNA of the CDR3: TGCAGTATTAGCGGCAATGAGCAGTTCTTC.

V is TRBV20-1 and J is TRBJ2-7; 7 bases agree with TRBD2. The germline V gene encodes CDR1 DFQATT and CDR2 SNEGSKA (reference sequence). CDR3 length: 14 residues. The J segment lost 3 bases and the V segment lost 6 bases, leaving 11 bases of the junction unmatched. The CDR3 DNA sequence: TGCAGTGCACAGAGGGGCGGGGGTGACTACGAGCAGTACTTC. This codes for CSAQRGGGDYEQYF.

CDR3 region: CSAAGTSGRWEAQYF. In DNA, the CDR3 is TGCAGTGCCGCCGGGACTAGCGGGAGATGGGAGGCCCAGTACTTC. The genes are TRBV20-1 and TRBJ2-5; 14 nucleotides match TRBD2. The CDR3 sequence is 15 residues long. CDR1 DFQATT and CDR2 SNEGSKA come from the germline V gene (reference sequence). The junction had 12 bases not matched to a gene; V was cut back by 6 bases and J by 9 bases.

Many counts were recorded for this clonotype. The genes are TRBV7-8 and TRBJ2-7, with D possibly TRBD2 on 6 matching bases. Germline V gives CDR1 SGHVS, CDR2 FQNEAQ. V dropped 0 bases and J dropped 3 bases, with 15 bases sitting between them. The CDR3 contains 16 residues. CDR3 region: CASSLAPAGIRYEQYF. In nucleotides, the CDR3 is TGTGCCAGCAGCTTAGCCCCCGCGGGAATTCGCTACGAGCAGTACTTC.